The 21 T cell receptor beta chains below all came from one sample that was sequenced in a study of shared clonotypes between healthy human individuals. Naive CD8 cells comprised CD45RO-negative, CCR7-positively selected cells, excluding terminally differentiated effector memory CD45RA+ cells. TCRdb's copy holds only in-frame clones and misses some; the assay was immunoSEQ multiplex PCR. The sample carries more than 550,000 clones, 92% recorded once. The sample was naive CD8+ T cells sorted from blood. These receptors were taken from a man younger than 45 in good health.

The chain combines TRBV4-1 with TRBJ2-7, with 10 bases that match TRBD2. Germline trimming cut 4 bases from V and 5 bases from J; bases unmatched to any gene: 8. Germline CDR1 reads MGHRA; CDR2 reads YSYEKL. This CDR3 contains 15 residues. The CDR3 region has the DNA TGCGCCAGCAGCCGCTCTAGCGGGAGTTCCGACGAGCAGTACTTC. Encoded protein: CASSRSSGSSDEQYF.

The chain carries TRBV7-9 and TRBJ2-7; 7 nucleotides match TRBD1. V dropped 4 bases and J dropped 6; count of bases not matched to a gene: 9. This CDR3 is 14 amino acids long. CDR1 and CDR2 (germline): SEHNR, FQNEAQ (reference sequence). CDR3 sequence (DNA): TGTGCCAGCAGCTCATATAAGACAGGGCCCGAGCAGTACTTC. Amino acids: CASSSYKTGPEQYF.

The rearrangement joins TRBV15 to TRBJ2-1, with unresolved D. The germline V gene has CDR1 LNHNV and CDR2 YYDKDF (reference sequence). V lost 3 bases and J 2 bases, leaving 11 bases between the germline ends. The CDR3 is 15 residues long. CDR3 loop: CATSSEVGTYNEQFF. DNA of the CDR3: TGTGCCACCAGCAGCGAAGTCGGTACCTACAATGAGCAGTTCTTC.

This clone came up a few times. The genes are TRBV4-1 and TRBJ1-2; no clear D gene. Looked up from germline, CDR1 is MGHRA and CDR2 is YSYEKL. Trimming shortened V by 2 bases and J by 0 bases, and 10 bases separated the two germline ends. The CDR3 runs 15 residues. The DNA of the CDR3 is TGCGCCAGCAGCCAATGGGTGGAGGCTAACTATGGCTACACCTTC. Translated, it gives CASSQWVEANYGYTF.

The chain joins TRBV4-1 to TRBJ2-7; D uncertain. The CDR3 totals 13 residues. In germline, CDR1 is MGHRA, CDR2 YSYEKL. The V gene lost 1 base and the J gene lost 3 bases, with 7 bases spanning the gap. The CDR3 bases are TGCGCCAGCAGCCAAGTTGGCTACTACGAGCAGTACTTC. Translation: CASSQVGYYEQYF.

The V gene is TRBV4-3, the J gene TRBJ2-3; D is uncertain. The CDR3 has 14 residues. Germline CDR1 LGHNA, CDR2 YSLEER. V was pared by 4 bases and J by 3 bases, with 11 bases between. This CDR3 is CASSPGPETDTQYF. In nucleotides, the CDR3 is TGCGCCAGCAGCCCGGGCCCGGAAACAGATACGCAGTATTTT.

The chain recombines TRBV9 with TRBJ2-3, with a possible D match to TRBD2 (6 bases). From germline, CDR1 is SGDLS and CDR2 YYNGEE. This CDR3 has 16 residues. The ends were cut back, 2 bases at V and 4 bases at J, with 17 bases in the middle. The CDR3 protein is CASSVNPGLAADTQYF. The CDR3 DNA follows: TGTGCCAGCAGCGTGAATCCGGGACTGGCGGCAGATACGCAGTATTTT.

This chain connects TRBV6-1 to TRBJ2-7; D unresolved. The CDR3 has 16 residues. Germline loops: CDR1 MNHNS, CDR2 SASEGT. The V and J ends lost 3 bases and 3 bases respectively, with 18 bases between them. CDR3 DNA: TGTGCCAGCAGTGACCACCGGGCAAATTTGAACTACGAGCAGTACTTC. Translation: CASSDHRANLNYEQYF.

The J gene is TRBJ2-1, the V gene TRBV19, with TRBD1 matching 10 bases. CDR1 and CDR2 from the germline V gene are LNHDA and SQIVND (reference sequence). V dropped 4 bases and J dropped 6; count of bases not matched to a gene: 6. CDR3 length: 15 residues. CDR3 loop: CASSTDRGLINEQFF. CDR3 nucleotide sequence: TGTGCCAGTAGTACCGACAGGGGGCTAATCAATGAGCAGTTCTTC.

This clone has only one observation. The chain employs TRBV27 and TRBJ1-1; D call uncertain. The CDR3 spans 15 residues. V dropped 6 bases and J dropped 0 bases, with 14 bases sitting between them. CDR1 is MNHEY and CDR2 is SMNVEV in the germline V gene (reference sequence). The CDR3 spells CASSLMRSMNTEAFF. The CDR3, as DNA: TGTGCCAGCAGCCTGATGCGGTCCATGAACACTGAAGCTTTCTTT.

The rearrangement joins TRBV7-2 to TRBJ1-1, with 8 bases that match TRBD1. V shed 1 base, J shed 4 bases, and the junction held 5 bases outside the gene matches. The germline V gene encodes CDR1 SGHTA and CDR2 FQGNSA. The length of the CDR3 is 15 residues. The CDR3 region is CASSLVSGGPTEAFF. In DNA, the CDR3 is TGTGCCAGCAGCTTAGTGTCAGGGGGCCCCACTGAAGCTTTCTTT.

This chain joins TRBV15 and TRBJ2-7; D possibly corresponds to TRBD1 (5 bases). In germline, CDR1 is LNHNV, CDR2 YYDKDF (reference sequence). This CDR3 region has 14 residues. V lost 1 base to trimming and J lost 1 base, with 8 bases between them. CDR3 bases: TGTGCCACCAGCAGAGGAGACAGATCCTACGAGCAGTACTTC. Protein product: CATSRGDRSYEQYF.

The chain carries TRBV7-8 and TRBJ2-5; D perhaps matches TRBD2 (6 bases). CDR3 length equals 13 residues. Germline-derived CDR1 and CDR2 are SGHVS and FQNEAQ. Between the trimmed V and J ends, which lost 5 bases and 5 bases, there was a span of 12 bases. DNA for the CDR3: TGTGCCAGCAGCCTACGGAGGGATGAGACCCAGTACTTC. Protein: CASSLRRDETQYF. Variable domain in full (rest from reference TRBV7-8 and TRBJ2-5): GAGVSQSPRYKVAKRGQDVALRCDPISGHVSLFWYQQALGQGPEFLTYFQNEAQLDKSGLPSDRFFAERPEGSVSTLKIQRTQQEDSAVYLCASSLRRDETQYFGPGTRLLVL.

This clone was observed a handful of times. Different DNA sequences within this sample yield the same CDR3. The rearrangement uses TRBV7-9 and TRBJ2-7; 7 bases align to TRBD1. This CDR3 has 14 amino acids. After removal of 5 bases from V and 3 bases from J, the junction contained 7 bases not matched to a gene. The germline CDR1 and CDR2 sequences are SEHNR and FQNEAQ (reference sequence). In DNA, the CDR3 is TGTGCCAGCAGCCCCAGGGACAGAGTCTACGAGCAGTACTTC. Residues: CASSPRDRVYEQYF.

This clone was picked up one time. J is TRBJ2-1 and V is TRBV11-3; 13 nucleotides align to TRBD2. V was pared by 4 bases and J by 10 bases, with 4 bases of the junction left unmatched. CDR1 SGHNT and CDR2 YENEEA come from the germline V gene. The CDR3 consists of 14 residues. CDR3 in DNA: TGTGCCAGCAGCTATGGACTAGCGGGAGCCGAGCAGTTCTTC. Protein: CASSYGLAGAEQFF.

The chain employs TRBV13 and TRBJ2-1; TRBD2 matches at 9 bases. CDR3 length: 12 residues. With V trimmed by 0 bases and J by 16 bases, 4 bases remained unmatched. In germline, CDR1 is PRHDT, CDR2 FYEKMQ (reference sequence). CDR3: CASSLGREGPFF. CDR3 DNA sequence: TGTGCCAGCAGCTTAGGGCGGGAGGGCCCCTTCTTC. The entire variable domain, with the rest obtained from reference TRBV13 and TRBJ2-1, is as follows: AAGVIQSPRHLIKEKRETATLKCYPIPRHDTVYWYQQGPGQDPQFLISFYEKMQSDKGSIPDRFSAQQFSDYHSELNMSSLELGDSALYFCASSLGREGPFFGPGTRLTVL.

The chain employs TRBV7-9 and TRBJ2-7; possibly TRBD1 for D (5 bases). CDR3 length equals 14 residues. V was shortened by 3 bases and J by 2 bases, with 11 bases between the two germline ends. The germline CDR1 and CDR2 sequences are SEHNR and FQNEAQ (reference sequence). For the CDR3, the DNA is TGTGCCAGCAGCTTTGGGGCGTTCCCCTACGAGCAGTACTTC. Encoded protein: CASSFGAFPYEQYF.

This rearrangement joins TRBV11-2 to TRBJ1-2; 7 nucleotides agree with TRBD1. Germline assignment: CDR1 SGHAT and CDR2 FQNNGV. The junction had 4 bases not matched to a gene; V was cut back by 2 bases and J by 7 bases. The CDR3 loop spans 13 amino acids. The CDR3 is CASSLQGVVGYTF. CDR3 DNA: TGTGCCAGCAGCTTACAGGGGGTGGTTGGCTACACCTTC.

This sequence joins TRBV7-9 and TRBJ2-5; D not certain. CDR3 length: 14 residues. V was pared by 3 bases and J by 5 bases, with 13 bases between. Germline V CDR1 and CDR2: SEHNR, FQNEAQ (reference sequence). CDR3 coding DNA: TGTGCCAGCAGCTTCTTAGAGTCGAGGGAGACCCAGTACTTC. It yields the protein CASSFLESRETQYF.

The J gene is TRBJ2-7, the V gene TRBV6-5, with 7 nucleotides matching TRBD2. V lost 7 bases and J lost 3; bases outside the gene matches: 3. CDR1 is MNHEY and CDR2 is SVGAGI in the germline V gene. The CDR3 is made up of 12 amino acids. The CDR3 coding sequence is TGTGCCAGCACGGGACTACGCTACGAGCAGTACTTC. It is translated as CASTGLRYEQYF.

V is TRBV11-2 and J is TRBJ2-3, with D perhaps matching TRBD1 or TRBD2 (6 bases each). This CDR3 contains 14 residues. Germline values: CDR1 SGHAT, CDR2 FQNNGV. The ends were cut back, 8 bases at V and 3 bases at J, with 15 bases in the middle. This CDR3 reads CASYERGATDTQYF. For the CDR3, the DNA is TGTGCCAGCTACGAAAGGGGGGCGACAGATACGCAGTATTTT.